This paragraph covers one T cell receptor (beta chain) sequence. The data belong to a study of T-cell reconstitution after alpha-beta-depleted transplantation in children. CDR3 size: 15 residues. V lost 1 base to trimming and J lost 9 bases; unmatched junction nucleotides: 9. Germline V gene sequence: CDR1 SGHRS, CDR2 YFSETQ. The TCRbeta library incorporated unique molecular identifiers. TCRdb passed the PCR reads through MiXCR, listing each CDR3 protein once. The top ten hold roughly 5.4% of the sample, which has 450,000 to 500,000 distinct CDR3 sequences, around an eighth seen once. The receptor was derived from a human donor who donated a stem cell graft to a child with combined immunodeficiency. The chain uses TRBV5-1 and TRBJ2-1; 8 positions match TRBD1. Source: PBMCs from the stem cell graft donor, taken from the stem cell graft. In nucleotides, the CDR3 is TGCGCCAGCAGCTTGTCTCAGGGGGCGATTGGTGAGCAGTTCTTC. It yields the protein CASSLSQGAIGEQFF.